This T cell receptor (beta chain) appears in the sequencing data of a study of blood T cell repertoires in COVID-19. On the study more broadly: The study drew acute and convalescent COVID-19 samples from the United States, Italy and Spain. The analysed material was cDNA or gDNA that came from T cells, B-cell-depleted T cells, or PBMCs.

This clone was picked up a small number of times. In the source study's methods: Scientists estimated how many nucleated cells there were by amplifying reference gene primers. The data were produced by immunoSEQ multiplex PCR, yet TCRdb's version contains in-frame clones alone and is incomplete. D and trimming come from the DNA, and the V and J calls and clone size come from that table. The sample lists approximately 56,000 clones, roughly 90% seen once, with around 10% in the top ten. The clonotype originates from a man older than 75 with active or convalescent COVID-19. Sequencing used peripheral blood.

CDR3 sequence (DNA): TGTGCCAGTAGACGTTATCGCGGTTATAGCAATCAGCCCCAGCATTTT. Translating gives CASRRYRGYSNQPQHF. This rearrangement joins TRBV19 to TRBJ1-5, with unresolved D. Deletions cut 6 bases from V and 0 bases from J, with 15 bases between. The CDR3 runs to 16 residues. Per germline, CDR1 LNHDA and CDR2 SQIVND (reference sequence). Full variable domain (remainder filled in from reference TRBV19 and TRBJ1-5): DGGITQSPKYLFRKEGQNVTLSCEQNLNHDAMYWYRQDPGQGLRLIYYSQIVNDFQKGDIAEGYSVSREKKESFPLTVTSAQKNPTAFYLCASRRYRGYSNQPQHFGDGTRLSIL.